This T cell receptor (beta chain) appears in the sequencing data of a study of CD8+CD57+ T cells in acquired aplastic anemia. Looking at the study overall: CD4+ and CD8+ cells, once sorted, gave DNA averaging about 3 ug.

The sequenced patients had an expansion of CD8+CD57+ cells seen by flow cytometry. Profiling that covered TCR beta VDJ and CDR3 relied on genomic DNA as its template. TCRdb reanalysed the reads using MiXCR and keeps one entry per CDR3 protein. The sample lists around 210,000 distinct CDR3 sequences; over 55% were seen once. Germline assignment: CDR1 LNHNV and CDR2 YYDKDF (reference sequence). This CDR3 is 13 amino acids long. V dropped 5 bases and J dropped 10 bases, with 17 bases sitting between them. The V gene is TRBV15, the J gene TRBJ1-1; a possible D gene is TRBD1 (6 bases). Sequencing input: sorted CD4+, CD8+, or CD8+CD57+ T cells (not recorded which) from PBMCs. The TCR comes from a human donor with aplastic anemia. Written as DNA, the CDR3 is TGTGCCACCAGCGGTCACAGGGTTTCGGTAGCTTTCTTT. Translating gives CATSGHRVSVAFF.